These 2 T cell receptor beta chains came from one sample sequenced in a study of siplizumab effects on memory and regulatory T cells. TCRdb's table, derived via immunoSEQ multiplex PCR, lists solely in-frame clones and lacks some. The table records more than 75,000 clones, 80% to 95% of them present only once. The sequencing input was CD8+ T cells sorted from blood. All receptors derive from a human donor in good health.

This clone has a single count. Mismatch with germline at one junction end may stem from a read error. The CDR3 region has the DNA TGTGCTAGCAGCGCGACTGTGACTAGGAACTACAATGAGCAGTTCTTC. It codes for CASSATVTRNYNEQFF. The chain has TRBV7-7 and TRBJ2-1, with a weak D call TRBD2 (6 bases). This CDR3 is built from 16 residues. CDR1 is SSHAT and CDR2 is FNYEAQ in the germline V gene (reference sequence).

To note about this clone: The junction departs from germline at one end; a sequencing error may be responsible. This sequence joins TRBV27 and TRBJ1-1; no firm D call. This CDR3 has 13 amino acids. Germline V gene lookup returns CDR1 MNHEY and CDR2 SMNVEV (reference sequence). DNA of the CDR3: TGTGCCAGCAGTTTAGGCTGGAACTCTGAAGCTTTCTTT. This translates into CASSLGWNSEAFF.